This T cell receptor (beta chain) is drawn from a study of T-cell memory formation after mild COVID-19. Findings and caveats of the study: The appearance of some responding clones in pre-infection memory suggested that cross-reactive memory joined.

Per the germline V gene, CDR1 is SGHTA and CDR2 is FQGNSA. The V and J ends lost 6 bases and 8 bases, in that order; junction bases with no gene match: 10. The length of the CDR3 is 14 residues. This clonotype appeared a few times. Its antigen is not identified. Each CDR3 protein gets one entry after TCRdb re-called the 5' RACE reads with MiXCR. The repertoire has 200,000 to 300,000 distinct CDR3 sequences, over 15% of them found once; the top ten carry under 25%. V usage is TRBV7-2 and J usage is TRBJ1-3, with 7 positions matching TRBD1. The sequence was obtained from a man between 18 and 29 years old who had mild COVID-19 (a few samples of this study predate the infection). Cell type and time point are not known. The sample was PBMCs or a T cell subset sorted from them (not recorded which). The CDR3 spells CASRPGTATHTIYF. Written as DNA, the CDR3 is TGTGCCAGCAGACCGGGGACAGCTACACACACCATATATTTT.